This entry lists 25 T cell receptor beta chains sequenced from one sample in a study of TIL therapy for anti-PD-1-resistant metastatic lung cancer. Indicated time point: pre-treatment sample, taken before nivolumab and TIL therapy. Pleural nodules or supraclavicular lymph nodes made up most of the excised metastases sampled. The libraries were made with immunoSEQ v3. Profiling relied on immunoSEQ multiplex PCR, and the TCRdb table lists in-frame clones only, not all of them. Of about 50,000 clones listed, about three quarters are singletons. Specimen: tumor tissue, collected at baseline. Receptor source: a person aged 25 to 85 with non-small cell lung cancer.

The chain uses TRBV6-1 and TRBJ2-7; no clear D gene. Per germline, CDR1 MNHNS and CDR2 SASEGT. V was cut by 0 bases and J by 9 bases, with 3 bases left in between. There are 10 residues in the CDR3. DNA for the CDR3: TGTGCCAGCAGTGAAGCGTCGCAGTACTTC. It codes for CASSEASQYF.

The rearrangement joins TRBV19 to TRBJ1-4, with 8 bases matching TRBD1. The CDR3 has 14 residues. With 6 bases clipped from V and 8 bases from J, the junction kept 8 bases outside the gene matches. The germline gives CDR1 LNHDA, CDR2 SQIVND (reference sequence). CDR3 sequence: CASSLQGAGEKLFF. In DNA form, the CDR3 reads TGTGCCAGTAGCCTCCAGGGGGCTGGGGAAAAACTGTTTTTT.

This chain links TRBV28 with TRBJ1-2; D gene ambiguous. The CDR3 spans 13 residues. Germline V gives CDR1 MDHEN, CDR2 SYDVKM. The ends were cut back, 5 bases at V and 7 bases at J, with 14 bases in the middle. Here the CDR3 DNA reads TGTGCCAGCAGTCGGGCCACGAGGACTGGCTACACCTTC. This codes for CASSRATRTGYTF.

The gene calls are TRBV9 and TRBJ2-5, with TRBD2 matching 10 bases. V was pared by 0 bases and J by 5 bases, with 10 bases of the junction left unmatched. CDR1 SGDLS and CDR2 YYNGEE come from the germline V gene. This CDR3 has 17 amino acids. The CDR3 sequence is CASSVGAGGPQWETQYF. CDR3 bases: TGTGCCAGCAGCGTAGGAGCGGGGGGGCCGCAGTGGGAGACCCAGTACTTC.

The V call is TRBV4-1, the J call TRBJ2-1; no firm D call. The CDR3 is made up of 15 amino acids. Trimming cost V 0 bases and J 0 bases, with 6 bases left between them. In germline, CDR1 is MGHRA, CDR2 YSYEKL. CDR3 sequence (DNA): TGCGCCAGCAGCCAAGATGAGAGCTCCTACAATGAGCAGTTCTTC. Translation: CASSQDESSYNEQFF.

The chain couples TRBV14 to TRBJ2-1; D remains unclear. This CDR3 comprises 12 residues. The germline V and J ends were trimmed by 0 bases and 12 bases, with 9 bases remaining between them. Germline V gives CDR1 SGHDN, CDR2 FVKESK. The CDR3, as DNA: TGTGCCAGCAGCCAAGATCGGGCAGGGCAGTTCTTC. Protein sequence: CASSQDRAGQFF.

CDR3 sequence reads: CAWRTRSSGTEAFF. The CDR3 coding sequence is TGTGCCTGGAGGACCCGGTCGAGCGGCACTGAAGCTTTCTTT. The rearrangement uses TRBV30 and TRBJ1-1; the D is unclear. V shed 3 bases and J shed 4 bases, with 15 bases lying between them. The CDR3 loop spans 14 amino acids. The germline V gene has CDR1 GTSNPN and CDR2 SVGIG (reference sequence). Filled out from reference TRBV30 and TRBJ1-1, the complete variable domain reads SQTIHQWPATLVQPVGSPLSLECTVEGTSNPNLYWYRQAAGRGLQLLFYSVGIGQISSEVPQNLSASRPQDRQFILSSKKLLLSDSGFYLCAWRTRSSGTEAFFGQGTRLTVV.

The J gene is TRBJ2-2, the V gene TRBV5-4, with TRBD2 matching 7 bases. Germline lookup yields CDR1 SGHNT and CDR2 YYREEE (reference sequence). V lost 4 bases, J lost 1 base, and 4 bases stayed unmatched. This CDR3 spans 15 amino acids. The CDR3 bases are TGTGCCAGCAGCGAGGCGGGGGTGAACACCGGGGAGCTGTTTTTT. Translated, it gives CASSEAGVNTGELFF.

This clone was found a few times. The chain recombines TRBV30 with TRBJ1-2, with 7 bases that match TRBD1. The CDR3 length is 18 residues. With V trimmed by 0 bases and J by 5 bases, 18 bases remained unmatched. The germline V gene encodes CDR1 GTSNPN and CDR2 SVGIG (reference sequence). CDR3 in amino acids: CAWSVRFRQGGKWYGYTF. In DNA form, the CDR3 reads TGTGCCTGGAGTGTACGGTTTCGGCAGGGGGGGAAATGGTATGGCTACACCTTC.

The V gene is TRBV6-5, the J gene TRBJ1-5; D is unresolved. V lost 0 bases, J lost 0 bases, and 6 bases lay in between. The CDR3 consists of 15 residues. Germline-derived CDR1 and CDR2 are MNHEY and SVGAGI. The CDR3 loop is CASSYSQTSNQPQHF. Here the CDR3 DNA reads TGTGCCAGCAGTTACTCGCAGACTAGCAATCAGCCCCAGCATTTT.

This sequence joins TRBV7-9 and TRBJ2-1, with TRBD2 as a possible D gene (5 bases). Trimming shortened V by 4 bases and J by 7 bases, and 11 bases separated the two germline ends. Germline CDR1 reads SEHNR; CDR2 reads FQNEAQ (reference sequence). This CDR3 spans 13 amino acids. The DNA of the CDR3 is TGTGCCAGCAGCTCTGCCCCGGGGAATGAGCAGTTCTTC. Protein product: CASSSAPGNEQFF.

The chain combines TRBV30 with TRBJ1-3; possibly TRBD1 for D (5 bases). Between the trimmed V and J ends, which lost 2 bases and 4 bases, there was a span of 9 bases. The CDR3 loop spans 13 amino acids. The V gene's germline CDR1 is GTSNPN and CDR2 SVGIG (reference sequence). CDR3 protein: CAWSRRGGNTIYF. CDR3 coding DNA: TGTGCCTGGAGTCGGCGGGGGGGAAACACCATATATTTT.

A few counts support this clone. V and J are TRBV4-3 and TRBJ2-7, with D perhaps TRBD2 (5 bases). Germline assignment: CDR1 LGHNA and CDR2 YSLEER. Trimming shortened V by 4 bases and J by 3 bases, and 16 bases separated the two germline ends. The CDR3 has 15 residues. The CDR3 DNA is TGCGCCAGCAGCCCGCAGTTCGGGGAGTTCTACGAGCAGTACTTC. It specifies CASSPQFGEFYEQYF.

This chain uses TRBV7-2 with TRBJ2-3; weak D call: TRBD2 (6 bases). CDR1 is SGHTA, CDR2 FQGNSA, per germline. V lost 1 base and J 2 bases, leaving 13 bases between the germline ends. This CDR3 is 16 amino acids long. The CDR3 DNA follows: TGTGCCAGCAGCTTAGGGGCGGGGCGGGCCACAGATACGCAGTATTTT. Encoded protein: CASSLGAGRATDTQYF. Using reference TRBV7-2 and TRBJ2-3 for the parts outside the CDR3, the full variable domain is GAGVSQSPSNKVTEKGKDVELRCDPISGHTALYWYRQSLGQGLEFLIYFQGNSAPDKSGLPSDRFSAERTGGSVSTLTIQRTQQEDSAVYLCASSLGAGRATDTQYFGPGTRLTVL.

This clone came up once. This rearrangement joins TRBV30 to TRBJ1-3; the D is unclear. The CDR3 extends over 10 amino acids. V lost 3 bases and J lost 14, with 11 bases in between. Germline V lookup: CDR1 GTSNPN, CDR2 SVGIG (reference sequence). The CDR3 nucleotides read TGTGCCTGGAGGACTCAACTCTTATATTTT. It encodes CAWRTQLLYF.

The rearrangement uses TRBV9 and TRBJ2-2, with 8 bases identical to TRBD2. The trim removed 4 bases at V and 5 bases at J, leaving 13 bases unmatched. The CDR3 sequence is 17 residues long. Looked up from germline, CDR1 is SGDLS and CDR2 is YYNGEE. The CDR3 DNA reads TGTGCCAGCAGCCCTCGACTAGCGCTAGAAGTAACCGGGGAGCTGTTTTTT. It specifies CASSPRLALEVTGELFF.

This clone has a handful of counts. The gene calls are TRBV28 and TRBJ1-1; maybe TRBD1 (6 bases). The ends were cut back, 7 bases at V and 6 bases at J, with 15 bases in the middle. CDR1 is MDHEN, CDR2 SYDVKM, per germline. The length of the CDR3 is 13 residues. CDR3 sequence: CASNQGPGPEAFF. CDR3 nucleotide sequence: TGTGCCAGCAACCAGGGGCCGGGACCTGAAGCTTTCTTT.

The J gene is TRBJ2-2, the V gene TRBV11-2; no clear D. Trimming took 2 bases from V and 6 from J, leaving 7 bases between them. Germline lookup yields CDR1 SGHAT and CDR2 FQNNGV. This CDR3 is built from 13 residues. The CDR3 sequence: CASSLKISGELFF. CDR3 sequence (DNA): TGTGCCAGCAGCTTAAAAATCTCCGGGGAGCTGTTTTTT.

This clone counts as medium-sized (0.01 to 0.1%). The gene calls are TRBV5-1 and TRBJ2-7, with D unclear. The V gene's germline CDR1 is SGHRS and CDR2 YFSETQ. The CDR3 has 12 amino acids. Trimming shortened V by 4 bases and J by 4 bases, and 9 bases separated the two germline ends. CDR3 sequence reads: CASSHSAYEQYF. The CDR3 nucleotides are TGCGCCAGCAGCCACAGTGCGTACGAGCAGTACTTC.

Only a few counts were recorded for this clone. The rearrangement joins TRBV6-1 to TRBJ1-5; a possible D gene is TRBD1 (6 bases). V was pared by 2 bases and J by 2 bases, with 10 bases between. The germline V gene encodes CDR1 MNHNS and CDR2 SASEGT. CDR3 length: 15 residues. CDR3 protein: CASSESGDRNQPQHF. For the CDR3, the DNA is TGTGCCAGCAGTGAATCAGGGGACCGCAATCAGCCCCAGCATTTT.

In its sample, this clone was seen a few times. The chain employs TRBV20-1 and TRBJ1-2; D gene ambiguous. This CDR3 spans 10 amino acids. Per germline, CDR1 DFQATT and CDR2 SNEGSKA (reference sequence). Trimming took off 0 bases at V and 8 bases at J, with 4 bases between the two ends. The CDR3 DNA reads TGCAGTGCTAGAGATTTGGGCTACACCTTC. Translation gives CSARDLGYTF.

The chain couples TRBV9 to TRBJ2-3; no firm D call. The V end lost 3 bases, the J end lost 5 bases, and 10 bases lay between the germline ends. This CDR3 is built from 13 residues. Germline V gene sequence: CDR1 SGDLS, CDR2 YYNGEE. Here the CDR3 DNA reads TGTGCCAGCAGCGCTGGCGGTGGAGATACGCAGTATTTT. This encodes CASSAGGGDTQYF.

The V and J genes are TRBV7-3 and TRBJ2-3; D ambiguous. The CDR3 length is 13 residues. V was shortened by 2 bases and J by 4 bases, with 7 bases between the two germline ends. Germline assignment: CDR1 SGHTA and CDR2 FQGTGA. The CDR3 loop is CASSLSGADTQYF. The DNA for the CDR3 is TGTGCCAGCAGCTTATCAGGTGCAGATACGCAGTATTTT.

The genes are TRBV7-9 and TRBJ1-2; D call uncertain. This CDR3 is 14 amino acids long. V dropped 2 bases and J dropped 7 bases, with 14 bases sitting between them. The germline V gene encodes CDR1 SEHNR and CDR2 FQNEAQ (reference sequence). Here the CDR3 DNA reads TGTGCCAGCAGCTTACCCCTCCAAGCTGGTGGCTACACCTTC. Its protein is CASSLPLQAGGYTF. The whole variable domain, remainder taken from reference TRBV7-9 and TRBJ1-2, is DTGVSQNPRHKITKRGQNVTFRCDPISEHNRLYWYRQTLGQGPEFLTYFQNEAQLEKSRLLSDRFSAERPKGSFSTLEIQRTEQGDSAMYLCASSLPLQAGGYTFGSGTRLTVV.

The chain recombines TRBV9 with TRBJ2-5; 8 positions agree with TRBD1. The trim removed 5 bases at V and 5 bases at J, leaving 2 bases unmatched. Germline values: CDR1 SGDLS, CDR2 YYNGEE. The length of the CDR3 is 12 residues. The CDR3 DNA follows: TGTGCCAGCAGAGGACAGGGTGAGACCCAGTACTTC. Translation gives CASRGQGETQYF.